This T cell receptor (beta chain) appears in the sequencing data of a study of human T cells and chemical hapten exposure. The wider study: Patch tests put 0.01% DPC on the upper back, read at 6 days. Small discrepancies in pooled library volume mainly accounted for the varying TCR yields per sample. Study outcomes and limitations: Controls formed significantly fewer large CDR3 similarity clusters than expanded TCRs did.

Trimming removed 2 bases from V and 0 bases from J, with 11 bases in between. CDR1 is WSHSY, CDR2 SAAADI, per germline. This CDR3 spans 15 amino acids. TCRdb re-called the RACE reads through MiXCR, storing one row per CDR3 protein. The table shows about 120,000 distinct CDR3 sequences, with around an eighth occurring only once. The time point is: pre-sensitization, week 0. Noted treatment: therapeutic diphenylcyclopropenone sensitization with weekly scalp DPC. Blood was collected ahead of every patch test applied. This clonotype has just a few counts. Its antigen is not known. Sequenced material: whole blood, taken in connection with sensitization to the hapten diphenylcyclopropenone (DPC). The chain joins TRBV10-2 to TRBJ2-7; D possibly corresponds to TRBD1 (5 bases). The TCR comes from a woman aged 18-29 years with alopecia areata. Some clones in this sample may be carry-over from other donors' samples. The CDR3 loop reads CASSEGPGLSYEQYF. The CDR3 DNA is TGCGCCAGCAGTGAGGGACCAGGGCTCTCCTACGAGCAGTACTTC.